The clone carrying this T cell receptor (beta chain) occurred many times. This record comes from a study of T cells after yellow fever vaccination. TCRdb reanalysed the 5' RACE reads using MiXCR and keeps one entry per CDR3 protein. Of more than 450,000 distinct CDR3 sequences listed, 21% were seen once; the top ten hold about 17%. The CDR3 has 13 amino acids. Looked up from germline, CDR1 is KGHSH and CDR2 is LQKENI. The V and J ends lost 1 base and 5 bases respectively, with 8 bases between them. The starting material was PBMCs, obtained 20 to 25 days after the first yellow fever vaccination. The sequence came from a man younger than 30 who received the YFV17D yellow fever vaccine. The chain couples TRBV18 to TRBJ2-5; D remains ambiguous. CDR3 sequence reads: CASSPLPGETQYF. CDR3 coding DNA: TGTGCCAGCTCACCACTCCCTGGGGAGACCCAGTACTTC.